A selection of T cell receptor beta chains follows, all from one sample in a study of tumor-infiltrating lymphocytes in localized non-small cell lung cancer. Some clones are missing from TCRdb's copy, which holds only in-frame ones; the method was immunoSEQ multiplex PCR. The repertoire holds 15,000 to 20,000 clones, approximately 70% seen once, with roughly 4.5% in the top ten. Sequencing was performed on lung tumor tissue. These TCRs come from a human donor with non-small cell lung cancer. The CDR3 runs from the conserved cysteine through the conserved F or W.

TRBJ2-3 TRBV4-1 CASSHDTDTQYF
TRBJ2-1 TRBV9 CASSVSGRMVDEQFF
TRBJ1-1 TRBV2 CASSLQGAEAFF
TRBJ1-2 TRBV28 CASSSGVPYYGYTF
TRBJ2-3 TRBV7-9 CASSSGSTDTQYF
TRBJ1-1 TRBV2 CASSGGQDEAFF
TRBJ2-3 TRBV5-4 CASSPLGHSTDTQYF
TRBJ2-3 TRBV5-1 CASGPTRGPSDTQYF
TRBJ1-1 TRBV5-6 CASSLWAGGTEAFF
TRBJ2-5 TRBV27 CASSLRGGRETQYF
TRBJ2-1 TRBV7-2 CASSSSGRRNEQFF
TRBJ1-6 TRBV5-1 CASSLLETNSPLHF
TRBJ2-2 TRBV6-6 CASSYSRTGELFF
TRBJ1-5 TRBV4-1 CASSPRGTGGSGNQPQHF
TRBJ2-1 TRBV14 CASSQDVIRGWSSYNEQFF
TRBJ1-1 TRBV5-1 CASSPRTGGNTEAFF
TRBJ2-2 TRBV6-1 CASRETSGANTGELFF
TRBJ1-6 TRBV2 CASDRDQNSPLHF
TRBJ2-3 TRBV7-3 CASSLTWREGSTDTQYF
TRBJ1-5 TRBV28 CASSLPTGTNQPQHF
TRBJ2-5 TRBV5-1 CASSLGGGALETQYF
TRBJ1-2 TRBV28 CASSLRLQGYTF
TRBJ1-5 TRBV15 CATSRVFGQPQHF
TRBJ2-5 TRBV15 CATSRVREPETQYF
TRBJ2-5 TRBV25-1 CASSEYRGGETQYF
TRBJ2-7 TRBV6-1 CASSESSGGSYEQYF
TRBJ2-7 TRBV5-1 CASSLGSSREQYF
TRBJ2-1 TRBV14 CASSQGLGRYNEQFF
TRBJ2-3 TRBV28 CASSFVAGTDTQYF
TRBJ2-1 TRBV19 CASSTEGPGGEQFF
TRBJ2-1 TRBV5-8 CASSLGLLLSYNEQFF
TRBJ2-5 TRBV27 CASSFYRGGEETQYF
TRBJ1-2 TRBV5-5 CASSPYGGTANYGYTF
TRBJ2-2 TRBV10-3 CATRLPGSSGELFF
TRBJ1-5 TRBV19 CASSISWTKGGYSNQPQHF
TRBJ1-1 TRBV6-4 CASSSGPATEAFF
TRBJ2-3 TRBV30 CALSGGGLTDTQYF
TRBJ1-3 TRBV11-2 CASSLSASTSGNTIYF
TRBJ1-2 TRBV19 CASSFSEGGYTF
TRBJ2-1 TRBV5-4 CASSFGGGSYNEQFF
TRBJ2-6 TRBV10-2 CASRTEGTYVF
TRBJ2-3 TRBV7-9 CASSLVAVTQYF
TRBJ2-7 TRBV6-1 CASSEAYEYEQYF
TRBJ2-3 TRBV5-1 CASSIGTAPSTDTQYF
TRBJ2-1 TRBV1 CTSSPSEGSSSYNEQFF
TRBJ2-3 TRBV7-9 CASSPARDTQYF
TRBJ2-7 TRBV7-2 CASRPSGGPYEQYF
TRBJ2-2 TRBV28 CASGTVNTGELFF
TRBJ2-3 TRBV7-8 CASSSGRGDTQYF
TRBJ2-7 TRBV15 CATSRDRGYEQYF
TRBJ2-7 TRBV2 CASSEVAGGEYEQYF
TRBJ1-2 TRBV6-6 CAGGTGRGYTF
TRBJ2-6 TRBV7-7 CASSSSTGANVLTF
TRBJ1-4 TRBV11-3 CASSLSQEPNEKLFF
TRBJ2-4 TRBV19 CASSPAGLAGEYF
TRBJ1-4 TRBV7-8 CASSIQAFGEKLFF
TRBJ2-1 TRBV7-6 CASSSGQGVYNEQFF
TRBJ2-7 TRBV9 CASSPQPAGYEQYF
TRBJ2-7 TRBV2 CASKPRTSGSYEQYF